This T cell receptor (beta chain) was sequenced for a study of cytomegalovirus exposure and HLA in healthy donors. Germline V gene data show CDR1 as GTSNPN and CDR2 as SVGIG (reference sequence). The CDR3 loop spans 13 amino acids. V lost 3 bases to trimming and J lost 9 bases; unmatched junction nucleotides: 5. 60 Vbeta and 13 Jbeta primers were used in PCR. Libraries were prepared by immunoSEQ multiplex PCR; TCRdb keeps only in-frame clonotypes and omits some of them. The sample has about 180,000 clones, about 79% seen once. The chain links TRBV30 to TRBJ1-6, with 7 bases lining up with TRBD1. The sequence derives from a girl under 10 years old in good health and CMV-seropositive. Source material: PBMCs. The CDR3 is CAWRHRGFSPLHF. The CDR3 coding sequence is TGTGCCTGGAGGCACAGGGGATTTTCACCCCTCCACTTT.